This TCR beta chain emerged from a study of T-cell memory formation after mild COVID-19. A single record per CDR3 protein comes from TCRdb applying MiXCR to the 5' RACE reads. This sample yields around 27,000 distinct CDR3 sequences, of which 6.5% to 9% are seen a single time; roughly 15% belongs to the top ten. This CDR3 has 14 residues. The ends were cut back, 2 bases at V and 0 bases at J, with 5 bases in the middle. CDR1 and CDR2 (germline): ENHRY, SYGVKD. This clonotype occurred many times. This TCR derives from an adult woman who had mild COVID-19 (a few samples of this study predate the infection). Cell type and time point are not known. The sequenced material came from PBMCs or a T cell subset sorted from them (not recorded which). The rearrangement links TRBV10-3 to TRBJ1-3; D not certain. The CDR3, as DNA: TGTGCCATCAGTGAGAAGGGCTCTGGAAACACCATATATTTT. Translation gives CAISEKGSGNTIYF.